The clone carrying this T cell receptor beta chain was seen only once. Its antigen is undetermined. Produced via immunoSEQ multiplex PCR; TCRdb's table is partial and in-frame only. The table records 200,000 to 250,000 clones, roughly 94% of them present only once. These data belong to a study of T cell responses to AZD1222 COVID-19 vaccine. Overall study results and limits: Only a handful of AZD1222 recipients, six or seven in all, had baseline seropositivity.

This TCR came from an adult who received the MenACWY meningococcal vaccine as a control. Sample: peripheral blood, taken 28 days after the second dose of the MenACWY control vaccine.

CDR3 sequence (DNA): TGTGCCAGCAGCCCCACCGTTCTCGACTCTGGAAACACCATATATTTT. Translating it yields CASSPTVLDSGNTIYF. The rearrangement uses TRBV9 and TRBJ1-3, with unresolved D. Germline-derived CDR1 and CDR2 are SGDLS and YYNGEE. The CDR3 is 16 amino acids. The ends were cut back, 4 bases at V and 0 bases at J, with 14 bases in the middle.